Below, 10 T cell receptor beta chains from the same sample are listed, as sequenced in a study of Ad26.COV2.S vaccination and SARS-CoV-2 variants. The sample's treatment: 15 to 20 received Ad26.COV2.S at low or high dose, single or two shots; 5 received placebo; per-sample allocation not given. The study sampled participants on day 63 after the first vaccine or placebo injection. The assay was immunoSEQ multiplex PCR, and TCRdb's table has in-frame clones only and misses some. The data show more than 400,000 clones, 80% to 95% seen once. The source was peripheral blood, collected in a trial of Ad26.COV2.S vaccine versus placebo. The receptors were sampled from a person between 18 and 65 years old who received the Ad26.COV2.S COVID-19 vaccine or a placebo.

V usage is TRBV18 and J usage is TRBJ2-1, with 7 positions matching TRBD2. CDR3 length: 16 residues. CDR1 is KGHSH, CDR2 LQKENI, per germline. With V trimmed by 3 bases and J by 2 bases, 7 bases remained unmatched. CDR3 DNA sequence: TGTGCCAGCTCACCTGCGACTAGCCGCGCCTACAATGAGCAGTTCTTC. Protein: CASSPATSRAYNEQFF.

The chain uses TRBV6-2 or TRBV6-3 and TRBJ1-1; D is perhaps TRBD1 (5 bases). The CDR3 sequence is 14 residues long. V lost 2 bases, J lost 0 bases, and 7 bases lay in between. The germline gives CDR1 MNHEY, CDR2 SVGEGT. The DNA for the CDR3 is TGTGCCAGCAGTTACACAGGAATGAACACTGAAGCTTTCTTT. It encodes CASSYTGMNTEAFF.

The chain combines TRBV4-1 with TRBJ2-7; 8 bases agree with TRBD1. CDR3 length: 15 residues. V lost 1 base, J lost 5 bases, and 7 bases stayed unmatched. Germline values: CDR1 MGHRA, CDR2 YSYEKL. CDR3 nucleotide sequence: TGCGCCAGCAGCCAAGGGCCAAACAGGGGGGACGAGCAGTACTTC. Translated: CASSQGPNRGDEQYF.

This chain connects TRBV28 to TRBJ1-2; possibly TRBD1 for D (6 bases). CDR3 length: 13 residues. V lost 6 bases to trimming and J lost 4 bases, with 12 bases between them. Germline CDR1 reads MDHEN; CDR2 reads SYDVKM. CDR3 loop: CASRPRGFYGYTF. The DNA of the CDR3 is TGTGCCAGCAGGCCCAGGGGATTCTATGGCTACACCTTC.

The rearrangement uses TRBV27 and TRBJ1-1, with 7 bases identical to TRBD1. In germline, CDR1 is MNHEY, CDR2 SMNVEV (reference sequence). The CDR3 spans 16 residues. Unmatched junction bases numbered 8, after V lost 4 bases and J lost 0 bases. CDR3 in DNA: TGTGCCAGCAGTTCCTGGACAGGACCGATGAACACTGAAGCTTTCTTT. Residues: CASSSWTGPMNTEAFF.

J is TRBJ1-5 and V is TRBV28; D is unclear. V dropped 6 bases and J dropped 6 bases, with 12 bases sitting between them. The CDR3 spans 13 residues. In germline, CDR1 is MDHEN, CDR2 SYDVKM. CDR3 DNA: TGTGCCAGCAGCGATACGAGTGTTCAGCCCCAGCATTTT. Protein: CASSDTSVQPQHF.

In its sample, this clone was seen once. The V and J genes are TRBV2 and TRBJ1-2, with D possibly matching TRBD1 (6 bases). The CDR3 sequence is 14 residues long. Trimming took 2 bases from V and 2 from J, leaving 9 bases between them. The V gene's germline CDR1 is SNHLY and CDR2 FYNNEI. The CDR3 is CASSESTGNYGYTF. The CDR3 region has the DNA TGTGCCAGCAGTGAAAGTACAGGGAACTATGGCTACACCTTC.

The CDR3 region is CSVYRVNTEAFF. The CDR3 region has the DNA TGCAGCGTTTACAGGGTGAACACTGAAGCTTTCTTT. The rearrangement links TRBV29-1 to TRBJ1-1; D may be TRBD1 (6 bases). The CDR3 contains 12 residues. Trimming cost V 5 bases and J 0 bases, with 7 bases left between them. Germline CDR1 SQVTM, CDR2 ANQGSEA.

The chain links TRBV28 to TRBJ2-7; a weak D match, TRBD1 (6 bases). Trimming left V 6 bases short and J 1 base short, with 13 bases between. Looked up from germline, CDR1 is MDHEN and CDR2 is SYDVKM. The CDR3 is 14 residues long. This CDR3 is CASSVGGGSYEQYF. The CDR3 DNA reads TGTGCCAGCAGCGTAGGGGGTGGGTCCTACGAGCAGTACTTC. Using reference TRBV28 and TRBJ2-7 for the parts outside the CDR3, the full variable domain is DVKVTQSSRYLVKRTGEKVFLECVQDMDHENMFWYRQDPGLGLRLIYFSYDVKMKEKGDIPEGYSVSREKKERFSLILESASTNQTSMYLCASSVGGGSYEQYFGPGTRLTVT.

J is TRBJ2-7 and V is TRBV7-2; D is perhaps TRBD2 (6 bases). Germline V gene lookup returns CDR1 SGHTA and CDR2 FQGNSA. This CDR3 has 12 residues. Between the trimmed V and J ends, which lost 5 bases and 4 bases, there was a span of 9 bases. The CDR3 here is CASSMTSYEQYF. The DNA for the CDR3 is TGTGCCAGCAGCATGACTAGTTACGAGCAGTACTTC.